This T cell receptor beta chain appears in the sequencing data of a study of cytomegalovirus exposure and HLA in healthy donors. Study conclusions and caveats: In vitro confirmation showed a few CMV-associated chains to be CMV antigen specific.

The V gene's germline CDR1 is MNHNS and CDR2 SASEGT. The CDR3 spans 15 residues. The V and J ends lost 3 bases and 6 bases respectively, with 15 bases between them. Assay: immunoSEQ multiplex PCR; the TCRdb copy retains only in-frame clones and omits some. This sample carries around 250,000 clones, 90% of them seen once, and the ten largest clones take under 0.4%. The donors were part of the validation cohort of more than 90 subjects. That cohort was separate from the first cohort, which comprised under 700 subjects. As for this clone: Antigen specificity is unknown.

The clonotype was recovered from a young woman in good health and CMV-seronegative. The sequencing sample was made of PBMCs. The chain employs TRBV6-1 and TRBJ1-5, with D possibly being TRBD1 (6 bases). DNA of the CDR3: TGTGCCAGCAGTGAGGGGAGGGGGTCAAGTCAGCCCCAGCATTTT. Its protein product is CASSEGRGSSQPQHF.